The next 16 T cell receptor beta chains were all read from a single sample in a study of vaccination effects on CD4 cells after COVID-19. Under the ViraFEST assay, PBMC were stimulated with viral peptide pools so that antigen-specific CD4+ T cells expanded. Sequencing was performed afterwards. Following 10 days of culture, CD4+ T cells were isolated. Having tested negative for nucleocapsid antibodies, the vaccine recipients showed no prior SARS-CoV-2 infection. Here immunoSEQ multiplex PCR was the method, and the copy in TCRdb shows in-frame clones only, minus some. The repertoire holds 35,000 to 55,000 clones, roughly 79% seen once, with more than 10% in the top ten. No antigen has been identified for these receptors. The material was CD4+ T cells from PBMCs cultured with SARS-CoV-2 spike peptides, obtained before COVID-19 vaccination. All receptors come from a human donor who received a COVID-19 vaccine.

V and J are TRBV6-2 or TRBV6-3 and TRBJ2-4; D is perhaps TRBD1 (5 bases). V lost 6 bases to trimming and J lost 0 bases, with 24 bases between them. The germline V gene has CDR1 MNHEY and CDR2 SVGEGT. The CDR3 has 19 amino acids. The CDR3 DNA sequence: TGTGCCAGCAGCCCAAAAACGAACTTAAGACAGCCAGCCAAAAACATTCAGTACTTC. Protein: CASSPKTNLRQPAKNIQYF.

This clone came up a few times. In DNA form, the CDR3 reads TGCGCCAGCAGCCAGGGAGCGATGAACACTGAAGCTTTCTTT. Residues: CASSQGAMNTEAFF. The J gene is TRBJ1-1, the V gene TRBV5-1, with D maybe TRBD1 (5 bases). Trimming stripped 4 bases from V and 0 bases from J, with 10 bases between. CDR3 length: 14 amino acids. Germline CDR1 reads SGHRS; CDR2 reads YFSETQ.

CDR3 loop: CASSFPAASTDTQYF. CDR3 DNA: TGTGCCAGCAGTTTCCCCGCGGCATCCACAGATACGCAGTATTTT. The chain couples TRBV6-5 to TRBJ2-3; D uncertain. Germline V gene sequence: CDR1 MNHEY, CDR2 SVGAGI. This CDR3 has 15 amino acids. The V end was cut by 4 bases, the J end by 2 bases, with 13 bases between.

The chain recombines TRBV6-6 with TRBJ1-2, with a possible D match to TRBD1 (6 bases). There are 11 residues in the CDR3. Trimming left V 6 bases short and J 8 bases short, with 10 bases between. Germline CDR1 reads MNHNY; CDR2 reads SVGAGI (reference sequence). CDR3 in amino acids: CASSPGGGYTF. DNA of the CDR3: TGTGCCAGCAGCCCTGGGGGCGGCTACACCTTC.

The rearrangement uses TRBV6-2 or TRBV6-3 and TRBJ2-1, with 12 bases aligning to TRBD1. The CDR3 spans 17 residues. Germline V CDR1 and CDR2: MNHEY, SVGEGT. V lost 5 bases to trimming and J lost 6 bases; unmatched junction nucleotides: 11. CDR3 loop: CASSGGQGAPLANEQFF. The CDR3 DNA sequence: TGTGCCAGCAGTGGGGGACAGGGGGCCCCACTCGCCAATGAGCAGTTCTTC.

This clone occurred a few times. The chain has TRBV18 and TRBJ1-6; tentatively, D is TRBD1 (5 bases). The V end was cut by 3 bases, the J end by 5 bases, with 14 bases between. Germline CDR1 and CDR2: KGHSH and LQKENI. The CDR3 is 16 amino acids. CDR3 bases: TGTGCCAGCTCACCCCGGAGTCAGGGACATAATTCACCCCTCCACTTT. The encoded protein is CASSPRSQGHNSPLHF.

The chain recombines TRBV18 with TRBJ1-4; D may be TRBD1 (5 bases). CDR3 length: 13 residues. Looked up from germline, CDR1 is KGHSH and CDR2 is LQKENI. Trimming stripped 3 bases from V and 7 bases from J, with 9 bases between. The CDR3 reads CASSPWGPEKLFF. CDR3 bases: TGTGCCAGCTCACCTTGGGGACCTGAAAAACTGTTTTTT.

The rearrangement links TRBV3-1 (or the pseudogene TRBV3-2) to TRBJ2-5, with 10 bases fitting TRBD2. The ends lost 3 bases at V and 5 bases at J; junction bases unmatched: 6. Germline V gives CDR1 LGHDT, CDR2 YNNKEL (reference sequence). The CDR3 runs 15 residues. The CDR3 region has the DNA TGTGCCAGCAGCCAGAAGCGGGGGGGCCGGGAGACCCAGTACTTC. This encodes CASSQKRGGRETQYF.

This clone was seen only a few times. J is TRBJ2-1 and V is TRBV28; 9 bases match TRBD1. V shed 3 bases, J shed 6 bases, and the junction held 9 bases outside the gene matches. CDR3 length equals 16 residues. CDR1 MDHEN and CDR2 SYDVKM come from the germline V gene. CDR3 in amino acids: CASSLPPGTGLNEQFF. The CDR3 coding sequence is TGTGCCAGCAGTTTGCCGCCCGGGACAGGGCTCAATGAGCAGTTCTTC.

The rearrangement links TRBV7-6 to TRBJ2-2; D is unresolved. Between the trimmed V and J ends, which lost 5 bases and 4 bases, there was a span of 17 bases. The CDR3 totals 16 residues. Germline-derived CDR1 and CDR2 are SGHVS and FNYEAQ. The CDR3 DNA follows: TGTGCCAGCAGCCCCACCGGTGCGATCCCCACCGGGGAGCTGTTTTTT. Translation: CASSPTGAIPTGELFF.

The sample holds a few counts of this clone. The rearrangement uses TRBV5-1 and TRBJ1-2, with a possible D match to TRBD1 (5 bases). Germline values: CDR1 SGHRS, CDR2 YFSETQ. The CDR3 has 13 residues. The V end lost 4 bases, the J end lost 4 bases, and 11 bases lay between the germline ends. This CDR3 reads CASSVGASYGYTF. For the CDR3, the DNA is TGCGCCAGCAGCGTAGGGGCGAGCTATGGCTACACCTTC.

The chain recombines TRBV10-3 with TRBJ2-1, with D perhaps being TRBD1 or TRBD2 (5 bases each). This CDR3 contains 15 residues. Germline-derived CDR1 and CDR2 are ENHRY and SYGVKD. V was cut by 6 bases and J by 0 bases, with 12 bases left in between. DNA of the CDR3: TGTGCCATCAGCCCGGGACCCGGCTCCTACAATGAGCAGTTCTTC. Encoded protein: CAISPGPGSYNEQFF.

This clone rates as medium-sized. The chain recombines TRBV3-1 (or the pseudogene TRBV3-2) with TRBJ1-2; the D is unclear. Germline CDR1 reads LGHDT; CDR2 reads YNNKEL (reference sequence). Trimming stripped 7 bases from V and 0 bases from J, with 12 bases between. The CDR3 runs to 14 residues. The CDR3 region is CASKTGTSNYGYTF. In DNA, the CDR3 is TGTGCCAGCAAAACTGGCACCTCTAACTATGGCTACACCTTC.

The chain recombines TRBV6-2 or TRBV6-3 with TRBJ2-7, with TRBD2 matching 10 bases. With V trimmed by 6 bases and J by 2 bases, 4 bases remained unmatched. Germline values: CDR1 MNHEY, CDR2 SVGEGT. This CDR3 spans 14 amino acids. In DNA form, the CDR3 reads TGTGCCAGCAGACCTAGCGGGGGCACCTACGAGCAGTACGTC. It specifies CASRPSGGTYEQYV.

The rearrangement links TRBV25-1 to TRBJ1-4; the D is unclear. V was clipped by 8 bases and J by 0 bases, with 10 bases between them. This CDR3 comprises 14 residues. Germline V gene sequence: CDR1 MGHDK, CDR2 SYGVNS. The CDR3 sequence is CASSRVATNEKLFF. CDR3 in DNA: TGTGCCAGCTCACGGGTTGCAACTAATGAAAAACTGTTTTTT.

The chain employs TRBV7-2 and TRBJ2-3; D ambiguous. The CDR3 consists of 13 residues. Trimming cost V 2 bases and J 1 base, with 4 bases left between them. Germline-derived CDR1 and CDR2 are SGHTA and FQGNSA. The CDR3 DNA reads TGTGCCAGCAGCTTATTTCGCACAGATACGCAGTATTTT. Protein sequence: CASSLFRTDTQYF.